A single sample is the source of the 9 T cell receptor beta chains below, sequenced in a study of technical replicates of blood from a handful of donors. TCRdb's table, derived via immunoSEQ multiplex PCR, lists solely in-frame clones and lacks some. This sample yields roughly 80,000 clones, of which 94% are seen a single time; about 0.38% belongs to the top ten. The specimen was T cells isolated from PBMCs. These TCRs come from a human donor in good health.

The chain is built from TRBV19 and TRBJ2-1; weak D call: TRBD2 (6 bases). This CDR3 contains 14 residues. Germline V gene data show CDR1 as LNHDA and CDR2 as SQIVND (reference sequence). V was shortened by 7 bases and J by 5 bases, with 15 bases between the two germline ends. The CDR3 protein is CASTYGTWDNEQFF. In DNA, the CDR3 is TGTGCCAGTACCTACGGGACTTGGGACAATGAGCAGTTCTTC.

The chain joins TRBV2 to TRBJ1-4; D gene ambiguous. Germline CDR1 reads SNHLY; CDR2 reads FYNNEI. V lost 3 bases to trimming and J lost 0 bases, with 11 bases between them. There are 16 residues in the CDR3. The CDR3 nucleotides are TGTGCCAGCAGTGACCCCCAGGCTGCAACTAATGAAAAACTGTTTTTT. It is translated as CASSDPQAATNEKLFF.

Written as DNA, the CDR3 is TGTGCCAGCTCGCCTCCTAGCGGGAGTACAGATACGCAGTATTTT. It specifies CASSPPSGSTDTQYF. The chain recombines TRBV18 with TRBJ2-3; TRBD2 aligns across 10 bases. V trimming: 6 bases; J trimming: 3 bases; junction bases outside the gene matches: 6. Germline V gives CDR1 KGHSH, CDR2 LQKENI. This CDR3 region has 15 residues. Filled out from reference TRBV18 and TRBJ2-3, the complete variable domain reads NAGVMQNPRHLVRRRGQEARLRCSPMKGHSHVYWYRQLPEEGLKFMVYLQKENIIDESGMPKERFSAEFPKEGPSILRIQQVVRGDSAAYFCASSPPSGSTDTQYFGPGTRLTVL.

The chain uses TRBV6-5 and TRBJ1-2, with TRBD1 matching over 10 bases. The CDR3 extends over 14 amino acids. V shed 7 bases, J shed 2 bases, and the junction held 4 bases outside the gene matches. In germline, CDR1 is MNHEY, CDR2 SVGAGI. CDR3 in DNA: TGTGCCAGCATCGGACAGGGGGGGAACTATGGCTACACCTTC. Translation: CASIGQGGNYGYTF.

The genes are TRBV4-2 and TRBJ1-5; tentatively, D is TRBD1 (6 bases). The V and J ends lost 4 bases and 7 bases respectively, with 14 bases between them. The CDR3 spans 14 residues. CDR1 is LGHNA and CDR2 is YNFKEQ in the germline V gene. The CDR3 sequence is CASSLLEGEQPQHF. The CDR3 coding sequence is TGTGCCAGCAGCCTGCTCGAGGGGGAACAGCCCCAGCATTTT.

In DNA, the CDR3 is TGTGCCATCAGTCAGGGCGGGGGGCGTAATGAAAAACTGTTTTTT. Translating gives CAISQGGGRNEKLFF. J is TRBJ1-4 and V is TRBV10-3; D might be TRBD1 (6 bases). The germline V gene encodes CDR1 ENHRY and CDR2 SYGVKD. Trimming cost V 5 bases and J 4 bases, with 14 bases left between them. The CDR3 sequence is 15 residues long.

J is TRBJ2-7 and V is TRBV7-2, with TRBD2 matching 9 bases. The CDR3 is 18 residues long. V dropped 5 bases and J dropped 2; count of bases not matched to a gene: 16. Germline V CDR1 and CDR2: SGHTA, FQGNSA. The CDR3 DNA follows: TGTGCCAGCAGCCTCCCCCTGGCGGGAGGGCTATTTACCTACGAGCAGTACTTC. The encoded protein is CASSLPLAGGLFTYEQYF.

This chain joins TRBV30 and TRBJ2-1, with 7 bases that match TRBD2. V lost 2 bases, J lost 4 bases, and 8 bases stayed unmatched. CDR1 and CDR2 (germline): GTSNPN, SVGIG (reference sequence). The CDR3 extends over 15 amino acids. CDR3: CAWSLRASGYNEQFF. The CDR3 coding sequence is TGTGCCTGGAGTTTAAGGGCTAGCGGTTACAATGAGCAGTTCTTC. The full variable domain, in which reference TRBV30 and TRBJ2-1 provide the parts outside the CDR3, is SQTIHQWPATLVQPVGSPLSLECTVEGTSNPNLYWYRQAAGRGLQLLFYSVGIGQISSEVPQNLSASRPQDRQFILSSKKLLLSDSGFYLCAWSLRASGYNEQFFGPGTRLTVL.

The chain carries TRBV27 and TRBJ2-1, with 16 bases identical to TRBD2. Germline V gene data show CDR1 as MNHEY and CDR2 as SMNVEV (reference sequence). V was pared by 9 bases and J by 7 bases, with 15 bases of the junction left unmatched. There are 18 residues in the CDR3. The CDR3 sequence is CARPDRGTSGRANNEQFF. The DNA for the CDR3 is TGTGCCAGGCCTGACAGGGGGACTAGCGGGAGGGCCAATAATGAGCAGTTCTTC.